These 20 T cell receptor beta chains share one sample of origin, sequenced in a study of blood T cell repertoires in COVID-19. Here immunoSEQ multiplex PCR was the method, and the copy in TCRdb shows in-frame clones only, minus some. Of more than 85,000 clones listed, more than 85% are singletons. Material: peripheral blood. The receptors here all came from a man in his fifties or sixties with acute or convalescent COVID-19.

The genes are TRBV29-1 and TRBJ1-5; D is possibly TRBD1 (5 bases). Germline values: CDR1 SQVTM, CDR2 ANQGSEA. There are 13 residues in the CDR3. Trimming cost V 5 bases and J 2 bases, with 10 bases left between them. This chain's CDR3 is CSVSRAGNQPQHF. The CDR3 DNA reads TGCAGCGTTTCCAGGGCGGGCAATCAGCCCCAGCATTTT. Based on the CDR3 plus reference TRBV29-1 and TRBJ1-5, the full variable domain is SAVISQKPSRDICQRGTSLTIQCQVDSQVTMMFWYRQQPGQSLTLIATANQGSEATYESGFVIDKFPISRPNLTFSTLTVSNMSPEDSSIYLCSVSRAGNQPQHFGDGTRLSIL.

This clone was counted between two and nine times. The chain couples TRBV29-1 to TRBJ2-2; D call uncertain. The V and J ends lost 7 bases and 4 bases respectively, with 16 bases between them. The germline CDR1 and CDR2 sequences are SQVTM and ANQGSEA. The CDR3 contains 14 residues. The CDR3 DNA sequence: TGCAGCGCCTTGCTCCTATCGGGCACCGGGGAGCTGTTTTTT. Translating it yields CSALLLSGTGELFF.

The chain is built from TRBV20-1 and TRBJ1-2; D perhaps matches TRBD1 (5 bases). The CDR3 covers 15 residues. V lost 3 bases and J lost 2, with 16 bases in between. The germline CDR1 and CDR2 sequences are DFQATT and SNEGSKA (reference sequence). The CDR3 DNA follows: TGCAGTGCTAGTGGCTACAGGCGGGGAAACTATGGCTACACCTTC. Amino acid sequence: CSASGYRRGNYGYTF.

The chain combines TRBV2 with TRBJ1-2; possibly TRBD1 for D (6 bases). CDR1 SNHLY and CDR2 FYNNEI come from the germline V gene. V lost 5 bases and J 5 bases, leaving 6 bases between the germline ends. The CDR3 sequence is 11 residues long. The CDR3 DNA reads as TGTGCCAGCAGTCAGGGGTATGGCTACACCTTC. It translates to CASSQGYGYTF.

The chain is built from TRBV20-1 and TRBJ2-1, with 10 bases that match TRBD2. V dropped 3 bases and J dropped 8; count of bases not matched to a gene: 16. Germline V lookup: CDR1 DFQATT, CDR2 SNEGSKA (reference sequence). The CDR3 is made up of 17 amino acids. The CDR3: CSASDLLAGAGTHEQFF. CDR3 coding DNA: TGCAGTGCTAGTGACCTCCTAGCGGGAGCAGGGACCCATGAGCAGTTCTTC.

The J gene is TRBJ2-7, the V gene TRBV9, with TRBD2 identical over 13 bases. Trimming cost V 3 bases and J 5 bases; bases outside gene matches: 8. Germline V gives CDR1 SGDLS, CDR2 YYNGEE. This CDR3 region has 16 residues. In DNA form, the CDR3 reads TGTGCCAGCAGCGCTCGGACTAGCGGGAGTCTGAACGAGCAGTACTTC. It yields the protein CASSARTSGSLNEQYF.

A word on this clone: One end of the junction varies from germline; a read error may be responsible. The chain has TRBV7-7 and TRBJ2-1; D is unclear. CDR1 SSHAT and CDR2 FNYEAQ come from the germline V gene (reference sequence). This CDR3 is built from 14 residues. CDR3 bases: TGTGCTAGCAGCTCCGGAGACTCCTACAATGAGCAGTTCTTC. It encodes CASSSGDSYNEQFF.

This rearrangement joins TRBV29-1 to TRBJ1-3; TRBD1 agrees at 8 bases. Germline V gives CDR1 SQVTM, CDR2 ANQGSEA. Trimming took 0 bases from V and 2 from J; bases not matched to a gene: 0. The CDR3 totals 14 residues. DNA of the CDR3: TGCAGCGTTGAAGAACAGGGGGCTGGAAACACCATATATTTT. Translated: CSVEEQGAGNTIYF.

The V and J genes are TRBV7-9 and TRBJ1-5, with D unresolved. The V end was cut by 6 bases, the J end by 4 bases, with 10 bases between. In germline, CDR1 is SEHNR, CDR2 FQNEAQ (reference sequence). There are 13 residues in the CDR3. Here the CDR3 DNA reads TGTGCCAGCAGTCAGTCCGGGAATCAGCCCCAGCATTTT. As protein: CASSQSGNQPQHF.

On this clone: At one boundary the junction diverges from the germline segment, which might be a read error. The chain is built from TRBV7-7 and TRBJ2-1; no clear D. The CDR3 totals 15 residues. Germline CDR1 is SSHAT and CDR2 is FNYEAQ (reference sequence). The DNA of the CDR3 is TGTGCTAGCAGCTTAGAACCCCTCAGCAGGAATGAGCAGTTCTTC. It yields the protein CASSLEPLSRNEQFF.

The gene calls are TRBV7-6 and TRBJ2-5, with 11 positions matching TRBD2. The CDR3 contains 17 residues. V lost 1 base and J lost 5; bases outside the gene matches: 9. Germline V lookup: CDR1 SGHVS, CDR2 FNYEAQ. CDR3 coding DNA: TGTGCCAGCAGCTTAGTCCCACTAGCGGGAGTTGTTGAGACCCAGTACTTC. It yields the protein CASSLVPLAGVVETQYF. The whole variable domain, remainder taken from reference TRBV7-6 and TRBJ2-5, is GAGVSQSPRYKVTKRGQDVALRCDPISGHVSLYWYRQALGQGPEFLTYFNYEAQQDKSGLPNDRFSAERPEGSISTLTIQRTEQRDSAMYRCASSLVPLAGVVETQYFGPGTRLLVL.

This clone was detected once. The chain joins TRBV12-3 or TRBV12-4 to TRBJ1-1; D unresolved. The CDR3 extends over 12 amino acids. Between the trimmed V and J ends, which lost 6 bases and 8 bases, there was a span of 13 bases. The CDR3 sequence: CASSPPHREAFF. The CDR3 nucleotides read TGTGCCAGCAGCCCGCCCCACCGGGAAGCTTTCTTT.

The chain combines TRBV11-2 with TRBJ1-2, with D possibly TRBD1 on 6 matching bases. Per the germline V gene, CDR1 is SGHAT and CDR2 is FQNNGV. V lost 0 bases and J 4 bases, leaving 12 bases between the germline ends. CDR3 size: 15 residues. The DNA for the CDR3 is TGTGCCAGCAGCTTAGATCGGGGGGCTGCCTATGGCTACACCTTC. As protein: CASSLDRGAAYGYTF.

The chain links TRBV6-4 to TRBJ1-1; 7 positions match TRBD1. J gave up 3 bases and V 6 bases, and 4 bases lay outside the gene matches. There are 13 residues in the CDR3. Germline V gene data show CDR1 as MRHNA and CDR2 as SNTAGT. The DNA of the CDR3 is TGTGCCAGCAGGGAGACAGGGTACACTGAAGCTTTCTTT. This encodes CASRETGYTEAFF.

This sequence joins TRBV9 and TRBJ1-2; 7 nucleotides align to TRBD1. Trimming removed 3 bases from V and 2 bases from J; junction bases left unmatched: 4. This CDR3 contains 14 residues. Germline values: CDR1 SGDLS, CDR2 YYNGEE. CDR3 loop: CASSAKQGNYGYTF. Here the CDR3 DNA reads TGTGCCAGCAGCGCTAAACAGGGGAACTATGGCTACACCTTC.

The V and J genes are TRBV7-8 and TRBJ2-3; 10 positions agree with TRBD2. Germline lookup yields CDR1 SGHVS and CDR2 FQNEAQ. V dropped 4 bases and J dropped 4; count of bases not matched to a gene: 8. The CDR3 sequence is 16 residues long. This CDR3 reads CASSSRAGGGSDTQYF. For the CDR3, the DNA is TGTGCCAGCAGCTCTCGAGCGGGAGGGGGCTCAGATACGCAGTATTTT.

The V call is TRBV20-1, the J call TRBJ2-1; possibly TRBD2 for D (6 bases). The CDR3 contains 11 residues. Germline V gene lookup returns CDR1 DFQATT and CDR2 SNEGSKA (reference sequence). V lost 5 bases to trimming and J lost 7 bases, with 9 bases between them. The CDR3 spells CSALGLNEQFF. The CDR3 bases are TGCAGTGCTCTCGGACTAAATGAGCAGTTCTTC.

The genes are TRBV2 and TRBJ2-7; 7 nucleotides align to TRBD1. V lost 7 bases and J lost 4; bases outside the gene matches: 7. The length of the CDR3 is 13 residues. CDR1 is SNHLY and CDR2 is FYNNEI in the germline V gene. The CDR3 DNA reads as TGTGCCAGCAATTTAAACAGGGGATACGAGCAGTACGTC. This gives the protein CASNLNRGYEQYV.

J is TRBJ1-6 and V is TRBV28, with 9 bases lining up with TRBD1. V lost 8 bases and J lost 9; bases outside the gene matches: 8. Germline CDR1 and CDR2: MDHEN and SYDVKM. The CDR3 has 14 residues. For the CDR3, the DNA is TGTGCCAGCGGCGTCCCGGGACAGGGTTCACCCCTCCACTTT. Amino acid sequence: CASGVPGQGSPLHF.

The rearrangement joins TRBV5-1 to TRBJ1-2, with D possibly matching TRBD1 (5 bases). Germline V gene sequence: CDR1 SGHRS, CDR2 YFSETQ. Trimming took off 0 bases at V and 7 bases at J, with 16 bases between the two ends. This CDR3 contains 15 residues. DNA for the CDR3: TGCGCCAGCAGCTTGGAGTGGGGCGGCAAGGGTGGCTACACCTTC. It translates to CASSLEWGGKGGYTF.